A single sample gave rise to the 20 T cell receptor beta chains below, sequenced in a study of CD8 T cells in Susac syndrome (dated by TCRdb to the late 2010s). The library was built by means of the immunoSEQ multiplex PCR assay. RNA was extracted with the RNeasy kit and roughly 0.5 to 1 ug was reverse transcribed using random hexamers. The public sequencing data were trimmed at Q25 with fastp and processed into clonotypes with MiXCR by TCRdb, which kept only in-frame beta chains. Here each entry gathers all rows of one CDR3 protein and keeps the most common genes and DNA. The sample profile shows 140,000 to 150,000 distinct CDR3 sequences; nearly 97% of them were found once. About 0.08% of the sample is held by the ten biggest clonotypes. The sequencing input was CD4+ T cells from PBMCs. The receptors originated from a human donor with Susac syndrome.

The V and J genes are TRBV5-1 and TRBJ2-3, with no clear D. Between the trimmed V and J ends, which lost 4 bases and 3 bases, there was a span of 15 bases. This CDR3 region has 15 residues. Germline lookup yields CDR1 SGHRS and CDR2 YFSETQ. CDR3 sequence: CASSPIGERTDTQYF. In DNA, the CDR3 is TGCGCCAGCAGCCCAATCGGCGAAAGGACAGATACGCAGTATTTT.

CDR3 region: CASRRWDSPLHF. For the CDR3, the DNA is TGTGCCAGCAGAAGGTGGGATTCACCCCTCCACTTT. V and J are TRBV2 and TRBJ1-6, with unresolved D. The CDR3 has 12 residues. The germline V and J ends were trimmed by 6 bases and 8 bases, with 8 bases remaining between them. The germline gives CDR1 SNHLY, CDR2 FYNNEI.

The chain joins TRBV4-1 to TRBJ1-2; 8 positions match TRBD1. CDR1 MGHRA and CDR2 YSYEKL come from the germline V gene. This CDR3 has 16 amino acids. The ends lost 2 bases at V and 10 bases at J; junction bases unmatched: 15. CDR3 loop: CASSQTLPGQGVSYTF. CDR3 nucleotides: TGCGCCAGCAGCCAAACTCTCCCCGGACAGGGCGTATCCTACACCTTC.

Only one count was recorded for this clonotype. The rearrangement joins TRBV20-1 to TRBJ2-3, with D hard to call. The CDR3 is 15 amino acids. Trimming removed 0 bases from V and 2 bases from J, with 12 bases in between. Germline V gene sequence: CDR1 DFQATT, CDR2 SNEGSKA (reference sequence). The CDR3 sequence is CSARDKVHYTDTQYF. In DNA, the CDR3 is TGCAGTGCTAGAGATAAGGTGCACTACACAGATACGCAGTATTTT.

J is TRBJ2-1 and V is TRBV14; no reliable D call. Trimming left V 4 bases short and J 6 bases short, with 13 bases between. The germline gives CDR1 SGHDN, CDR2 FVKESK. The CDR3 is 14 amino acids. CDR3 protein: CASSPRKRSNEQFF. The DNA of the CDR3 is TGTGCCAGCAGCCCCCGGAAGAGAAGCAATGAGCAGTTCTTC. The full variable domain, in which reference TRBV14 and TRBJ2-1 provide the parts outside the CDR3, is EAGVTQFPSHSVIEKGQTVTLRCDPISGHDNLYWYRRVMGKEIKFLLHFVKESKQDESGMPNNRFLAERTGGTYSTLKVQPAELEDSGVYFCASSPRKRSNEQFFGPGTRLTVL.

The chain joins TRBV19 to TRBJ1-2, with D possibly matching TRBD1 (5 bases). CDR3 length: 13 amino acids. V was clipped by 8 bases and J by 0 bases, with 10 bases between them. Germline assignment: CDR1 LNHDA and CDR2 SQIVND (reference sequence). The CDR3 nucleotides are TGTGCCAGTGCTACAGGAGCTAACTATGGCTACACCTTC. This codes for CASATGANYGYTF.

The rearrangement uses TRBV12-3 or TRBV12-4 and TRBJ2-2, with TRBD2 matching over 11 bases. The CDR3 has 18 residues. The V segment lost 4 bases and the J segment 1 base; nucleotides outside the gene matches: 8. Written as DNA, the CDR3 is TGTGCCAGCAGTTCCGGGCTCGGGACTAGCGGGAACACCGGGGAGCTGTTTTTT. Protein sequence: CASSSGLGTSGNTGELFF.

This chain links TRBV29-1 with TRBJ1-1; D uncertain. Per the germline V gene, CDR1 is SQVTM and CDR2 is ANQGSEA. With 2 bases removed from V and 0 bases from J, the gap between germline ends came to 13 bases. CDR3 length: 15 residues. The CDR3, as DNA: TGCAGCGTTGAAAAAGAGGCAGTCCTGAACACTGAAGCTTTCTTT. Translated: CSVEKEAVLNTEAFF.

This chain connects TRBV1 to TRBJ2-6. TRBV1 is an annotated pseudogene. The CDR3 sequence is 18 residues long. CDR3 protein: CTSSQDVREEAGANVLTF. CDR3 sequence (DNA): TGCACCAGCAGCCAAGATGTCCGCGAAGAAGCAGGGGCCAACGTCCTGACTTTC.

Note on this clonotype: The junction departs from the called germline gene at one end, perhaps through a read error. V gene TRBV18 combines with J gene TRBJ1-3; D may be TRBD1 (6 bases). The CDR3 contains 18 residues. The germline CDR1 and CDR2 sequences are KGHSH and LQKENI. The CDR3 DNA is TGTGCCAGCTCACTTGCGGGAAGAACAGGGCTTTCTGAAAACACCATATATTTT. Translated, it gives CASSLAGRTGLSENTIYF. Filled out from reference TRBV18 and TRBJ1-3, the complete variable domain reads NAGVMQNPRHLVRRRGQEARLRCSPMKGHSHVYWYRQLPEEGLKFMVYLQKENIIDESGMPKERFSAEFPKEGPSILRIQQVVRGDSAAYFCASSLAGRTGLSENTIYFGEGSWLTVV.

The chain is built from TRBV6-1 and TRBJ1-2, with 12 bases fitting TRBD1. From germline, CDR1 is MNHNS and CDR2 SASEGT. After removal of 5 bases from V and 7 bases from J, the junction contained 14 bases not matched to a gene. The length of the CDR3 is 17 residues. CDR3 residues: CASSPFPGQGARSGYTF. The CDR3 bases are TGTGCCAGCAGTCCATTCCCGGGACAGGGGGCAAGGAGTGGCTACACCTTC.

The chain is built from TRBV29-1 and TRBJ2-5; D not certain. CDR3 length: 14 amino acids. Germline CDR1 is SQVTM and CDR2 is ANQGSEA. V lost 6 bases and J lost 5, with 19 bases in between. CDR3: CSVALLKTLETQYF. In DNA form, the CDR3 reads TGCAGCGTGGCCCTTCTTAAGACATTGGAGACCCAGTACTTC.

This chain uses TRBV29-1 with TRBJ1-5; 9 positions match TRBD1. The junction had 5 bases not matched to a gene; V was cut back by 6 bases and J by 2 bases. The CDR3 is made up of 14 amino acids. Per the germline V gene, CDR1 is SQVTM and CDR2 is ANQGSEA. In nucleotides, the CDR3 is TGCAGCGTCGGGACAGGGCCGGGCAATCAGCCCCAGCATTTT. Protein: CSVGTGPGNQPQHF.

The J gene is TRBJ1-2, the V gene TRBV29-1; D might be TRBD1 (5 bases). Trimming removed 4 bases at V and 4 bases at J, with 10 bases between. The germline V gene has CDR1 SQVTM and CDR2 ANQGSEA. This CDR3 comprises 12 residues. The CDR3 DNA reads as TGCAGCGTTGTAGAAGGGGTCTATGGCTACACCTTC. Its protein is CSVVEGVYGYTF.

The V call is TRBV29-1, the J call TRBJ2-6, with D hard to call. The CDR3 totals 15 residues. V was pared by 7 bases and J by 0 bases, with 13 bases between. Germline V gene sequence: CDR1 SQVTM, CDR2 ANQGSEA. Here the CDR3 reads CSARFYGSGANVLTF. The CDR3 bases are TGCAGCGCCAGATTCTACGGCTCTGGGGCCAACGTCCTGACTTTC.

V gene TRBV9 combines with J gene TRBJ1-6; a possible D gene is TRBD1 (6 bases). Looked up from germline, CDR1 is SGDLS and CDR2 is YYNGEE. The V and J ends lost 1 base and 8 bases respectively, with 13 bases between them. This CDR3 is 15 amino acids long. CDR3 DNA: TGTGCCAGCAGCGTAAGGGGGTCCAGGGATTCACCCCTCCACTTT. This encodes CASSVRGSRDSPLHF.

V usage is TRBV20-1 and J usage is TRBJ2-2; D not certain. CDR1 and CDR2 from the germline V gene are DFQATT and SNEGSKA (reference sequence). The CDR3 runs 13 residues. The V end lost 2 bases, the J end lost 6 bases, and 10 bases lay between the germline ends. The CDR3 spells CSARRDTPGELFF. The DNA of the CDR3 is TGCAGTGCTAGAAGAGATACGCCCGGGGAGCTGTTTTTT.

The rearrangement uses TRBV5-1 and TRBJ2-7; D remains unclear. The CDR3 is 16 residues long. The germline CDR1 and CDR2 sequences are SGHRS and YFSETQ. The ends were cut back, 0 bases at V and 2 bases at J, with 15 bases in the middle. The CDR3: CASSLANWQETYEQYF. The CDR3 DNA follows: TGCGCCAGCAGCTTGGCCAATTGGCAGGAAACCTACGAGCAGTACTTC.

The chain employs TRBV12-3 or TRBV12-4 and TRBJ1-5; D is unresolved. Trimming stripped 3 bases from V and 8 bases from J, with 14 bases between. The length of the CDR3 is 14 residues. The CDR3 spells CASSFSGSREPQHF. CDR3 nucleotide sequence: TGTGCCAGCAGTTTTTCAGGTTCTAGAGAGCCCCAGCATTTT.

For the CDR3, the DNA is TGTGCCAGCAGCGTAGGGCAGGGAAGGGGTTCGTACTATGGCTACACCTTC. This sequence encodes CASSVGQGRGSYYGYTF. This rearrangement joins TRBV9 to TRBJ1-2, with D possibly TRBD1 on 5 matching bases. Germline CDR1 and CDR2: SGDLS and YYNGEE. The V end lost 0 bases, the J end lost 3 bases, and 18 bases lay between the germline ends. There are 17 residues in the CDR3.